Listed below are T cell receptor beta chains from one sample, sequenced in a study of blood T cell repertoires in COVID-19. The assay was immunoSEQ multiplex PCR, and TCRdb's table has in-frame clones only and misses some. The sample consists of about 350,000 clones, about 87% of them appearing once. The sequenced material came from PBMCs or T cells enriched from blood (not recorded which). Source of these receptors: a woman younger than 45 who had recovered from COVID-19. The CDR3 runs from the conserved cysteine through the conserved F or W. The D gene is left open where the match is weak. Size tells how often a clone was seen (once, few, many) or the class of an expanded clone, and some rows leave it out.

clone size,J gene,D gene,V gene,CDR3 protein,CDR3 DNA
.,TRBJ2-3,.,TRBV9,CASSRAGQGTDTQYF,TGTGCCAGCAGTCGAGCGGGCCAAGGCACAGATACGCAGTATTTT
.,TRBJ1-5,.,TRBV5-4,CASSLGGDQPQHF,TGTGCCAGCAGCTTGGGGGGAGATCAGCCCCAGCATTTT
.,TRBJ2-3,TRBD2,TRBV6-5,CASKSLGGDTDTQYF,TGTGCCAGCAAGTCCCTCGGGGGGGACACAGATACGCAGTATTTT
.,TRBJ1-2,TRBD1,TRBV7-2,CASSSDRERGGYTF,TGTGCCAGCAGCTCGGACAGGGAAAGGGGCGGCTACACCTTC
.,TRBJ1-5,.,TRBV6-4,CASSMGHNQPQHF,TGTGCCAGCAGCATGGGACATAATCAGCCCCAGCATTTT
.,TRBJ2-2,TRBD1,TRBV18,CASSPRQGNTGELFF,TGTGCCAGCTCACCACGACAGGGGAACACCGGGGAGCTGTTTTTT
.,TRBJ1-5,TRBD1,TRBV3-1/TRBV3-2,CASGDRGFNQPQHF,TGTGCCAGCGGGGACAGGGGATTCAATCAGCCCCAGCATTTT
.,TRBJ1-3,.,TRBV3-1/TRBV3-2,CASSQDTWQRGNTIYF,TGTGCCAGCAGCCAAGATACGTGGCAGCGTGGAAACACCATATATTTT
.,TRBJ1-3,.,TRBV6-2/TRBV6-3,CASSYAGNTIYF,TGTGCCAGCAGTTACGCGGGAAACACCATATATTTT
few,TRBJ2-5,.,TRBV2,CASSELLTQETQYF,TGTGCCAGCAGTGAACTGCTAACTCAAGAGACCCAGTACTTC
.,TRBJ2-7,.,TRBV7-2,CASSLVSVPYEQYF,TGTGCCAGCAGCTTAGTCTCAGTTCCCTACGAGCAGTACTTC
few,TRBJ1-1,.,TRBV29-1,CSVWAGEAFF,TGCAGCGTTTGGGCGGGTGAAGCTTTCTTT
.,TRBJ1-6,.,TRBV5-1,CASTSAGGNNSPLHF,TGCGCCAGCACCTCGGCGGGGGGCAATAATTCACCCCTCCACTTT
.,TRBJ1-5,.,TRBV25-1,CASSESGVQPQHF,TGTGCCAGCAGTGAATCAGGGGTTCAGCCCCAGCATTTT
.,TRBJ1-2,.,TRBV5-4,CASSFPPRAPNYGYTF,TGTGCCAGCAGCTTCCCCCCCAGGGCGCCTAACTATGGCTACACCTTC